One sample yielded the 7 T cell receptor beta chains listed below, sequenced in a study of cytomegalovirus exposure and HLA in healthy donors. The PCR used 60 Vbeta and 13 Jbeta primers. Repertoires were generated with immunoSEQ multiplex PCR, while TCRdb's copy carries only in-frame clones and drops some. This table lists roughly 150,000 clones. Sequencing was done on a sample of PBMCs. The source of these receptors is a woman in her forties or fifties in good health and CMV-seronegative.

The gene calls are TRBV4-2 and TRBJ1-1, with TRBD1 identical over 8 bases. Germline V lookup: CDR1 LGHNA, CDR2 YNFKEQ. The CDR3 spans 14 residues. Trimming took 4 bases from V and 0 from J; bases not matched to a gene: 1. CDR3 sequence reads: CASSRQGMNTEAFF. In nucleotides, the CDR3 is TGTGCCAGCAGCCGACAGGGGATGAACACTGAAGCTTTCTTT.

This chain links TRBV6-1 with TRBJ2-5, with 8 nucleotides matching TRBD1. The CDR3 extends over 14 amino acids. CDR1 and CDR2 from the germline V gene are MNHNS and SASEGT. V was pared by 1 base and J by 4 bases, with 2 bases of the junction left unmatched. The CDR3 nucleotides are TGTGCCAGCAGTGAAGGGACAGGGAGAGAGACCCAGTACTTC. It translates to CASSEGTGRETQYF.

The chain combines TRBV4-1 with TRBJ2-1; 7 bases fit TRBD2. Germline V CDR1 and CDR2: MGHRA, YSYEKL. J gave up 5 bases and V 0 bases, and 13 bases lay outside the gene matches. CDR3 length: 18 amino acids. The CDR3 nucleotides are TGCGCCAGCAGCCAAGATCGGTCTAGCGGAACCCGGGACAATGAGCAGTTCTTC. Its translation is CASSQDRSSGTRDNEQFF.

The chain carries TRBV5-5 and TRBJ1-5, with a possible D match to TRBD1 (5 bases). Germline assignment: CDR1 SGHKS and CDR2 YYEKEE (reference sequence). This CDR3 spans 15 amino acids. Trimming pared 4 bases from V and 0 bases from J, leaving 11 bases between. CDR3 nucleotides: TGTGCCAGCAGCGTACAGGTTAATAGCAATCAGCCCCAGCATTTT. Amino acid sequence: CASSVQVNSNQPQHF.

The chain is built from TRBV2 and TRBJ2-7; 8 bases align to TRBD2. V shed 10 bases and J 4 bases; nucleotides not matched to a gene: 6. From germline, CDR1 is SNHLY and CDR2 FYNNEI. CDR3 length equals 12 residues. CDR3 protein: CATAGDTYEQYF. The CDR3 bases are TGTGCCACAGCGGGGGATACGTACGAGCAGTACTTC.

V usage is TRBV7-6 and J usage is TRBJ2-1; 8 nucleotides align to TRBD2. V shed 1 base and J 9 bases; nucleotides not matched to a gene: 14. Per germline, CDR1 SGHVS and CDR2 FNYEAQ. The CDR3 consists of 17 residues. CDR3 sequence reads: CASSLGGSGNVYGEQFF. CDR3 DNA: TGTGCCAGCAGCTTAGGGGGTAGCGGGAATGTATACGGTGAGCAGTTCTTC.

This CDR3 is CASSSTPGQGGLRAFF. As DNA, the CDR3 is TGTGCCAGCAGCTCAACACCGGGACAGGGGGGTCTCCGGGCTTTCTTT. The chain is built from TRBV7-2 and TRBJ1-1; TRBD1 matches at 11 bases. This CDR3 is 16 amino acids long. With V trimmed by 4 bases and J by 11 bases, 15 bases remained unmatched. CDR1 and CDR2 from the germline V gene are SGHTA and FQGNSA. Variable domain in full (rest from reference TRBV7-2 and TRBJ1-1): GAGVSQSPSNKVTEKGKDVELRCDPISGHTALYWYRQSLGQGLEFLIYFQGNSAPDKSGLPSDRFSAERTGGSVSTLTIQRTQQEDSAVYLCASSSTPGQGGLRAFFGQGTRLTVV.